One sample yielded the 20 T cell receptor beta chains listed below, sequenced in a study of graft-versus-host responses after intestinal transplantation. No cognate antigen is known for these TCRs. Sequencing was performed with immunoSEQ multiplex PCR; in TCRdb, only in-frame clones are kept and a portion is missing. The repertoire has roughly 120,000 clones, about nine tenths of them found once; the top ten carry about 0.18%. The sequencing here drew on unstimulated CD4+ T cells sorted from spleen or lymph node cells, taken before intestinal transplant. The receptors here all came from a human donor who received an intestinal transplant.

The gene calls are TRBV10-3 and TRBJ2-5; a weak D match, TRBD1 (6 bases). Germline CDR1 reads ENHRY; CDR2 reads SYGVKD. The CDR3 length is 14 residues. Deletions cut 4 bases from V and 0 bases from J, with 9 bases between. The CDR3 region is CAISARTDQETQYF. CDR3 nucleotide sequence: TGTGCCATCAGTGCCCGGACAGACCAAGAGACCCAGTACTTC.

The chain couples TRBV10-1 to TRBJ2-1, with TRBD2 matching over 7 bases. The V and J ends lost 3 bases and 3 bases, in that order; junction bases with no gene match: 5. The CDR3 has 15 amino acids. CDR1 WNHNN and CDR2 SYGVQD come from the germline V gene (reference sequence). This CDR3 is CASSDSSSGYNEQFF. CDR3 nucleotides: TGCGCCAGCAGTGATTCGTCTAGCGGCTACAATGAGCAGTTCTTC.

CDR3 DNA: TGCGCCAGCAGCCCGGTCGGAGGCCAAGCGGGGGATACGCAGTATTTT. Protein sequence: CASSPVGGQAGDTQYF. The gene calls are TRBV4-3 and TRBJ2-3, with TRBD2 matching over 7 bases. CDR1 and CDR2 (germline): LGHNA, YSLEER. The CDR3 runs to 16 residues. Trimming cost V 4 bases and J 6 bases; bases outside gene matches: 13.

The chain links TRBV6-6 to TRBJ2-1; 7 nucleotides agree with TRBD2. The CDR3 has 14 residues. The germline gives CDR1 MNHNY, CDR2 SVGAGI (reference sequence). V gave up 0 bases and J gave up 8 bases; unmatched junction bases: 4. CDR3 loop: CASSYSYRGDEQFF. In DNA form, the CDR3 reads TGTGCCAGCAGTTACTCCTACCGGGGGGATGAGCAGTTCTTC.

The chain is built from TRBV20-1 and TRBJ1-1; D perhaps matches TRBD1 (5 bases). Germline V gives CDR1 DFQATT, CDR2 SNEGSKA (reference sequence). V dropped 6 bases and J dropped 10 bases, with 12 bases sitting between them. The CDR3 spans 10 residues. The CDR3, as DNA: TGCAGTGCCCGGGGGGGGACAGCTTTCTTT. Its protein product is CSARGGTAFF.

The chain has TRBV18 and TRBJ1-2, with D maybe TRBD1 (5 bases). Germline V gene lookup returns CDR1 KGHSH and CDR2 LQKENI. Trimming stripped 2 bases from V and 10 bases from J, with 20 bases between. The CDR3 length is 15 residues. CDR3 residues: CASSPNGGTVFSYTF. The CDR3 DNA reads as TGTGCCAGCTCACCAAATGGAGGGACGGTTTTTTCCTACACCTTC.

The rearrangement joins TRBV11-2 to TRBJ2-2, with D possibly TRBD1 on 5 matching bases. Looked up from germline, CDR1 is SGHAT and CDR2 is FQNNGV. The germline V and J ends were trimmed by 5 bases and 8 bases, with 15 bases remaining between them. The CDR3 length is 14 residues. CDR3 nucleotide sequence: TGTGCCAGCAGCGTACCCGCAGGGTGGGGGGAGCTGTTTTTT. It encodes CASSVPAGWGELFF.

The chain carries TRBV19 and TRBJ2-3, with 10 bases identical to TRBD1. The V gene end was trimmed by 8 bases and the J gene end by 3 bases; junction bases not matched to a gene: 17. In germline, CDR1 is LNHDA, CDR2 SQIVND (reference sequence). There are 18 residues in the CDR3. The CDR3 nucleotides are TGTGCCAGTTATCCGGGACAGGGGAGGGGTGGAGAGACAGATACGCAGTATTTT. Translated, it gives CASYPGQGRGGETDTQYF.

The rearrangement links TRBV4-1 to TRBJ2-1, with 8 bases lining up with TRBD2. The CDR3 loop spans 18 amino acids. CDR1 and CDR2 from the germline V gene are MGHRA and YSYEKL. Unmatched junction bases numbered 14, after V lost 2 bases and J lost 5 bases. In DNA, the CDR3 is TGCGCCAGCAGCCAATTCCCCCTGGCTAGCGGGCTTCACAATGAGCAGTTCTTC. Translation: CASSQFPLASGLHNEQFF.

The chain couples TRBV2 to TRBJ2-2, with a weak D call TRBD2 (7 bases). V was pared by 11 bases and J by 6 bases, with 16 bases between. The CDR3 is 13 residues long. CDR1 SNHLY and CDR2 FYNNEI come from the germline V gene. CDR3 amino acids: CASGGRVSGELFF. CDR3 DNA sequence: TGTGCCTCGGGGGGCCGGGTATCCGGGGAGCTGTTTTTT.

This chain uses TRBV4-3 with TRBJ2-7, with 10 bases fitting TRBD1. Germline V CDR1 and CDR2: LGHNA, YSLEER. Germline trimming cut 4 bases from V and 6 bases from J; bases unmatched to any gene: 0. This CDR3 spans 12 amino acids. The CDR3 DNA is TGCGCCAGCAGCCGGGACAGGGGCGAGCAGTACTTC. Translating gives CASSRDRGEQYF.

Regarding this clone: Other DNA sequences in this sample translate to the same CDR3. The chain carries TRBV9 and TRBJ1-1; D gene uncertain. The CDR3 spans 13 residues. Germline CDR1 is SGDLS and CDR2 is YYNGEE. The V gene lost 0 bases and the J gene lost 1 base, with 4 bases spanning the gap. CDR3 in amino acids: CASSVAGNTEAFF. In nucleotides, the CDR3 is TGTGCCAGCAGCGTAGCGGGGAACACTGAAGCTTTCTTT. Combining the CDR3 with reference TRBV9 and TRBJ1-1 gives the whole variable domain DSGVTQTPKHLITATGQRVTLRCSPRSGDLSVYWYQQSLDQGLQFLIQYYNGEERAKGNILERFSAQQFPDLHSELNLSSLELGDSALYFCASSVAGNTEAFFGQGTRLTVV.

This clone was detected once. The V gene is TRBV10-1, the J gene TRBJ2-3; 10 nucleotides align to TRBD2. This CDR3 spans 17 amino acids. The germline V gene encodes CDR1 WNHNN and CDR2 SYGVQD (reference sequence). With 5 bases clipped from V and 5 bases from J, the junction kept 13 bases outside the gene matches. The CDR3 sequence is CASSQSTLAGEGDTQYF. The CDR3 nucleotides read TGCGCCAGCAGTCAAAGCACCCTAGCGGGAGAGGGAGATACGCAGTATTTT.

Concerning this clone itself: The same CDR3 also results from other DNA sequences found in this sample. This rearrangement joins TRBV25-1 to TRBJ2-5, with a possible D match to TRBD1 (6 bases). Germline CDR1 MGHDK, CDR2 SYGVNS. The CDR3 loop spans 13 amino acids. The V end was cut by 4 bases, the J end by 2 bases, with 8 bases between. The CDR3 DNA reads as TGTGCCAGCAGTGCCACAGGGCAAGAGACCCAGTACTTC. Protein product: CASSATGQETQYF.

V gene TRBV19 combines with J gene TRBJ2-7, with 11 nucleotides matching TRBD2. This CDR3 contains 15 residues. Losses at the gene ends were 7 bases for V and 3 bases for J; bases not matched to a gene: 8. Germline V gene data show CDR1 as LNHDA and CDR2 as SQIVND (reference sequence). DNA of the CDR3: TGTGCCAGTACCTCTAGCGGGACTAGCGGCTACGAGCAGTACTTC. Protein: CASTSSGTSGYEQYF.

In its sample, this clone was seen once. V is TRBV2 and J is TRBJ1-2; 9 bases map to TRBD1. The CDR3 is made up of 12 amino acids. Germline V gene data show CDR1 as SNHLY and CDR2 as FYNNEI. The ends lost 6 bases at V and 7 bases at J; junction bases unmatched: 3. CDR3 bases: TGTGCCAGCAGAGGACAGGGGTTTGGCTACACCTTC. Its translation: CASRGQGFGYTF.

J is TRBJ2-6 and V is TRBV7-2; 8 bases map to TRBD2. Germline loops: CDR1 SGHTA, CDR2 FQGNSA. The trim removed 3 bases at V and 3 bases at J, leaving 7 bases unmatched. This CDR3 has 17 residues. The CDR3 bases are TGTGCCAGCAGCTTCCTAGCGGGCAGGCGTGGGGCCAACGTCCTGACTTTC. Its translation is CASSFLAGRRGANVLTF.

This chain joins TRBV7-9 and TRBJ2-1; the match to TRBD1 covers 7 bases. The CDR3 runs to 16 residues. Germline V gene data show CDR1 as SEHNR and CDR2 as FQNEAQ (reference sequence). J was trimmed by 5 bases and V by 5 bases; bases with no gene match: 12. The CDR3 is CASSRVGQGDHNEQFF. The CDR3 region has the DNA TGTGCCAGCAGCCGAGTGGGGCAGGGGGACCACAATGAGCAGTTCTTC.

The count of this clone is one. The rearrangement joins TRBV19 to TRBJ1-5; D perhaps matches TRBD1 (5 bases). Trimming stripped 7 bases from V and 2 bases from J, with 15 bases between. This CDR3 has 15 amino acids. Germline CDR1 and CDR2: LNHDA and SQIVND (reference sequence). CDR3 amino acids: CASTDRPGGNQPQHF. The CDR3 coding sequence is TGTGCCAGTACGGATAGACCGGGGGGCAATCAGCCCCAGCATTTT.

The rearrangement uses TRBV21-1 and TRBJ2-1; the D segment call TRBD2 is taken from the table without a DNA check. TRBV21-1 is shown as a pseudogene. The CDR3 consists of 16 residues. CDR3 nucleotide sequence: TGTGCCAGCAGCCCGCGGCGGGGCACATCCTACAATGAGCAGTTCTTC. It is translated as CASSPRRGTSYNEQFF.